This TCR beta chain stems from a study of T cell responses to AZD1222 COVID-19 vaccine. Study results and limitations: Spike as a whole was targeted by vaccine-associated CD4 TCRs, dominant at 160-218 and 743-854. Baseline serology detected seropositivity in only 5 or 6 AZD1222 recipients.

Comments on this clone: The antigen is unknown.

The germline CDR1 and CDR2 sequences are SGHTA and FQGNSA. Between the trimmed V and J ends, which lost 6 bases and 3 bases, there was a span of 18 bases. The CDR3 has 16 residues. TCRdb keeps only in-frame clones here, not all; method: immunoSEQ multiplex PCR. In the table there are about 110,000 clones, under 95% of which are singletons. Sequenced material: peripheral blood, taken 28 days after the second AZD1222 dose. This clonotype was obtained from an adult who received the AZD1222 COVID-19 vaccine. This chain uses TRBV7-2 with TRBJ1-5, with D tentatively TRBD1 (6 bases). The chain's CDR3 is CASRPQGPGVNQPQHF. The CDR3 DNA follows: TGTGCCAGCAGGCCACAGGGACCGGGAGTCAATCAGCCCCAGCATTTT.